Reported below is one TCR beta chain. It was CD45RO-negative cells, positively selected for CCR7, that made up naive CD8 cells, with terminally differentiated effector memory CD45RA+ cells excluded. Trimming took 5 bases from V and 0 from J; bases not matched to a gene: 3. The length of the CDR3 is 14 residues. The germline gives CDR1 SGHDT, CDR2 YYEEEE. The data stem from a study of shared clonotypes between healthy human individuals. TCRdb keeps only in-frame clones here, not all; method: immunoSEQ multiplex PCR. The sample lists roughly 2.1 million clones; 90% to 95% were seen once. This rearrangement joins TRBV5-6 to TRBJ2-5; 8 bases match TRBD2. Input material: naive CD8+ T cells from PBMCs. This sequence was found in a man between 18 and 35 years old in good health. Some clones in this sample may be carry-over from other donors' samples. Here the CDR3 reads CASRAGGYQETQYF. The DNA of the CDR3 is TGTGCCAGCAGGGCGGGAGGTTACCAAGAGACCCAGTACTTC.